The 20 T cell receptor delta chains presented below share a single source sample, sequenced in a study of Vδ1+ human thymocytes. Findings of the study overall: Highly polyclonal TRG and TRD repertoires with Gaussian CDR3 length distributions appeared in thymus.

Extracted RNA was reverse transcribed into cDNA. Multiplex PCR used pooled V-gene forward primers and a constant-region reverse primer to amplify CDR3s. TCRdb called clones from the multiplex PCR reads again using CATT. The sample carries 54,000 or so delta-chain clones, approximately 15% recorded once. Their antigens remain unidentified. Sequencing used Vdelta1+ gamma-delta thymocytes from the thymus. Subset described: FACS-sorted CD3+ TCRalphabeta- TCRVdelta1+ TCRVdelta2- thymocytes. Receptor source: a boy in the first two years of life who had congenital heart surgery.

This rearrangement joins TRDV1 to TRDJ1; D might be TRDD3 (6 bases). Germline lookup yields CDR1 TSWWSYY and CDR2 QGS. The CDR3 covers 16 residues. Trimming took off 4 bases at V and 3 bases at J, with 18 bases between the two ends. CDR3 amino acids: CALGGTLGDGSDKLIF. The CDR3 DNA reads as TGTGCTCTTGGGGGCACCCTAGGGGATGGTTCCGATAAACTCATCTTT.

This clone was counted between two and nine times. The rearrangement joins TRDV1 to TRDJ2, with 9 bases fitting TRDD3. This CDR3 region has 15 residues. Germline V gene sequence: CDR1 TSWWSYY, CDR2 QGS. J was trimmed by 8 bases and V by 4 bases; bases with no gene match: 8. CDR3 sequence reads: CALGGPGGDTAQLFF. The DNA of the CDR3 is TGTGCTCTTGGGGGACCCGGGGGGGATACTGCACAACTCTTCTTT.

The chain has TRDV2 and TRDJ1; TRDD3 aligns across 11 bases. Germline CDR1 GEAIGNYY, CDR2 EKD. The V gene end was trimmed by 2 bases and the J gene end by 0 bases; junction bases not matched to a gene: 13. The CDR3 consists of 19 residues. Written as DNA, the CDR3 is TGTGCCTGTGACAGAGACAATGGGGGATACGCAGAATACACCGATAAACTCATCTTT. Residues: CACDRDNGGYAEYTDKLIF.

The V and J genes are TRDV1 and TRDJ1; TRDD3 agrees at 12 bases. The CDR3 spans 19 residues. Germline V gene lookup returns CDR1 TSWWSYY and CDR2 QGS. The V segment lost 1 base and the J segment 7 bases; nucleotides outside the gene matches: 16. The CDR3 coding sequence is TGTGCTCTTGGGGAACAGGCCCGGGGTACTACTGGGGGATACCTTAAACTCATCTTT. Its translation is CALGEQARGTTGGYLKLIF.

The chain is built from TRDV1 and TRDJ1; TRDD2 matches at 8 bases. Germline-derived CDR1 and CDR2 are TSWWSYY and QGS. The CDR3 spans 21 residues. The trim removed 2 bases at V and 0 bases at J, leaving 20 bases unmatched. CDR3 sequence: CALGESGASYRLGKYTDKLIF. The CDR3 nucleotides read TGTGCTCTTGGGGAATCTGGGGCTTCCTACCGGCTGGGGAAGTACACCGATAAACTCATCTTT.

This clone was detected a few times. The chain recombines TRDV1 with TRDJ1; 13 nucleotides agree with TRDD3. Looked up from germline, CDR1 is TSWWSYY and CDR2 is QGS. After removal of 7 bases from V and 2 bases from J, the junction contained 19 bases not matched to a gene. CDR3 length: 20 amino acids. The CDR3 coding sequence is TGTGCTCTTGTTGTCTTCCTACCCCTACTGGGGGATACGCGGACCGATAAACTCATCTTT. This gives the protein CALVVFLPLLGDTRTDKLIF.

The rearrangement joins TRDV1 to TRDJ1; 7 bases align to TRDD3. Germline lookup yields CDR1 TSWWSYY and CDR2 QGS. J gave up 1 base and V 4 bases, and 9 bases lay outside the gene matches. The CDR3 sequence is 16 residues long. For the CDR3, the DNA is TGTGCTCTTGGGGTCGGGAGGATACGGGGCACCGATAAACTCATCTTT. It is translated as CALGVGRIRGTDKLIF.

This clone was seen only a few times. The chain is built from TRDV1 and TRDJ1; no clear D gene. This CDR3 is 17 amino acids long. Germline lookup yields CDR1 TSWWSYY and CDR2 QGS. The V end lost 0 bases, the J end lost 2 bases, and 16 bases lay between the germline ends. The CDR3 protein is CALGELCMAGRTDKLIF. The DNA for the CDR3 is TGTGCTCTTGGGGAACTTTGCATGGCGGGGCGTACCGATAAACTCATCTTT.

The chain links TRDV1 to TRDJ1, with TRDD3 matching 10 bases. The CDR3 covers 18 residues. CDR1 TSWWSYY and CDR2 QGS come from the germline V gene. J gave up 0 bases and V 5 bases, and 12 bases lay outside the gene matches. In DNA form, the CDR3 reads TGTGCTCTTGGGACCATAGGACTGGGGGATCAGTACACCGATAAACTCATCTTT. Amino acid sequence: CALGTIGLGDQYTDKLIF.

The chain joins TRDV1 to TRDJ1, with 10 nucleotides matching TRDD3. CDR3 size: 25 residues. The germline V gene has CDR1 TSWWSYY and CDR2 QGS. V lost 1 base and J lost 0; bases outside the gene matches: 29. CDR3 amino acids: CALGEPHRFPTVRTGGCPDTDKLIF. The CDR3 DNA sequence: TGTGCTCTTGGGGAACCGCACCGGTTTCCTACCGTGAGAACTGGGGGATGCCCGGACACCGATAAACTCATCTTT.

This clone appeared a few times. This chain joins TRDV1 and TRDJ1; D gene uncertain. Germline V gene sequence: CDR1 TSWWSYY, CDR2 QGS. The CDR3 spans 14 residues. Deletions cut 3 bases from V and 0 bases from J, with 8 bases between. CDR3 sequence reads: CALGDFYYTDKLIF. The CDR3, as DNA: TGTGCTCTTGGGGACTTCTACTACACCGATAAACTCATCTTT.

This clone was recorded a few times. The rearrangement uses TRDV1 and TRDJ1, with TRDD3 matching 9 bases. This CDR3 comprises 17 residues. V dropped 6 bases and J dropped 8; count of bases not matched to a gene: 19. Germline V gene lookup returns CDR1 TSWWSYY and CDR2 QGS. DNA of the CDR3: TGTGCTCTTGGAGCCCTCTACGGTGGGGGATATGGGGGAAAACTCATCTTT. Amino acid sequence: CALGALYGGGYGGKLIF.

This clone was counted a single time. The rearrangement uses TRDV1 and TRDJ1; TRDD3 agrees at 10 bases. The J segment lost 0 bases and the V segment lost 5 bases, leaving 18 bases of the junction unmatched. The CDR3 is 20 residues long. Germline V gives CDR1 TSWWSYY, CDR2 QGS. CDR3 sequence: CALGTHFVLWGIPHTDKLIF. CDR3 DNA sequence: TGTGCTCTTGGGACTCACTTTGTCCTTTGGGGGATACCTCACACCGATAAACTCATCTTT.

The gene calls are TRDV1 and TRDJ1; D gene uncertain. The CDR3 runs 12 residues. V shed 3 bases and J shed 7 bases, with 9 bases lying between them. Germline CDR1 is TSWWSYY and CDR2 is QGS. The CDR3, as DNA: TGTGCTCTTGGGGACGCGGTTGGTAAACTCATCTTT. It yields the protein CALGDAVGKLIF.

This chain uses TRDV1 with TRDJ1; D is unresolved. This CDR3 spans 15 amino acids. Germline CDR1 TSWWSYY, CDR2 QGS. The V end was cut by 4 bases, the J end by 1 base, with 13 bases between. The CDR3 spells CALGAPGSGTDKLIF. CDR3 nucleotides: TGTGCTCTTGGGGCACCGGGTAGTGGCACCGATAAACTCATCTTT.

This clone appeared a few times. This chain uses TRDV1 with TRDJ1; 10 nucleotides agree with TRDD3. CDR3 length: 19 amino acids. V lost 3 bases and J lost 4; bases outside the gene matches: 17. Germline V CDR1 and CDR2: TSWWSYY, QGS. The CDR3 loop reads CALGDVSYAWGIVGDKLIF. Here the CDR3 DNA reads TGTGCTCTTGGGGACGTTTCCTACGCCTGGGGGATAGTGGGCGATAAACTCATCTTT.

This clone was recorded a few times. The DNA is left out, because the CDR3 cannot be placed on it with certainty; the CDR3 is given as TCRdb lists it. The chain uses TRAV29/DV5 and TRDJ1; TRDD3, as called in the table, went unchecked against the DNA. Germline values: CDR1 NSMFDY, CDR2 ISSIKDK. The CDR3 region is 24 residues in length, termini included. The CDR3 loop reads CSVLLCSKRAVTSLKIIESDKLIF.

V and J are TRDV1 and TRDJ1; D remains unclear. The germline gives CDR1 TSWWSYY, CDR2 QGS. Trimming stripped 2 bases from V and 1 base from J, with 26 bases between. The CDR3 totals 20 residues. The CDR3 nucleotides read TGTGCTCTTGGGGAAAAGGGACTGAGGAGAAAACGGGTTGGCACCGATAAACTCATCTTT. Protein sequence: CALGEKGLRRKRVGTDKLIF.

In this sample, this clone turned up a few times. Within the sample, other DNA sequences also encode this same CDR3. The rearrangement links TRDV1 to TRDJ1; possible D gene TRDD2, 6 bases. Trimming removed 3 bases at V and 0 bases at J, with 17 bases between. CDR1 and CDR2 from the germline V gene are TSWWSYY and QGS. This CDR3 contains 17 residues. The CDR3 is CALGDRTRLPYTDKLIF. The CDR3 DNA is TGTGCTCTTGGGGATCGAACGCGCCTTCCGTACACCGATAAACTCATCTTT.

In this sample, this clone turned up a few times. This rearrangement joins TRDV1 to TRDJ1, with 11 bases aligning to TRDD3. Germline V gene lookup returns CDR1 TSWWSYY and CDR2 QGS. This CDR3 has 23 amino acids. V gave up 1 base and J gave up 3 bases; unmatched junction bases: 25. The DNA of the CDR3 is TGTGCTCTTGGGGAACACTTCCTACGTCGGTGGGGGATACGCTCGCGGCCCCCCGATAAACTCATCTTT. Translated: CALGEHFLRRWGIRSRPPDKLIF.